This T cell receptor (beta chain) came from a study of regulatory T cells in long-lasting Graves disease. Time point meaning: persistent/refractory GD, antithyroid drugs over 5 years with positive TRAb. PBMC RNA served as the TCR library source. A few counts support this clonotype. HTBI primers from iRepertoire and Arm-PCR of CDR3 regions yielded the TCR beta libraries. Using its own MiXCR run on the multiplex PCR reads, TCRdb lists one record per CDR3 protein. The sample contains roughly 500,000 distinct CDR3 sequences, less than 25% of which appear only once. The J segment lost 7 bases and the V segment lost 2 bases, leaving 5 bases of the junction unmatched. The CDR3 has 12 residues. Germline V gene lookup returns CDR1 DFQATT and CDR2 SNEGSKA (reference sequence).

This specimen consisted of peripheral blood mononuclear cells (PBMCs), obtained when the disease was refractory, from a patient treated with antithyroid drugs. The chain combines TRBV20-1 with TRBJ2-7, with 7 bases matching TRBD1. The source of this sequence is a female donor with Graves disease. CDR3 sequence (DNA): TGCAGTGCTAGAACAGGGGTGGGGGAGCAGTACTTC. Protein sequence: CSARTGVGEQYF.